The clone carrying this TCR beta chain has at least ten counts. Its antigen remains unknown. These data belong to a study of metastatic and nonmetastatic thyroid tumors. Study-wide context: Malignant and benign thyroid patients had repertoires compared in peripheral blood and tumor or nodule tissue.

Among the patients, none had received any treatment before thyroid surgery. Study-level results: Across blood and tumor, TCR beta diversity in malignant thyroid tumors was reportedly significantly higher than in benign nodules.

Methods used by the authors: In papillary thyroid cancer, a distant-metastasis classifier was built using CDR3 differences across clinicopathological groups. TCRdb re-called clones from the PCR reads using MiXCR. These V and J calls originate from TCRdb's pipeline instead of the authors' own analysis. Of 30,000 to 50,000 clones listed, approximately 20% were seen once; the top ten hold roughly 13%. Sequenced sample: tumor tissue. This TCR was sampled from a female donor with papillary thyroid cancer or a benign thyroid nodule (not recorded which). Some clones in this sample may be carry-over from other donors' samples.

The CDR3 region is CASSPPGTGVSRKLFF. As DNA, the CDR3 is TGTGCCAGCTCACCACCGGGGACAGGGGTCTCCAGAAAACTGTTTTTT. This chain joins TRBV18 and TRBJ1-4; 10 nucleotides agree with TRBD1. Germline-derived CDR1 and CDR2 are KGHSH and LQKENI. V lost 0 bases and J lost 10; bases outside the gene matches: 8. The CDR3 has 16 amino acids.